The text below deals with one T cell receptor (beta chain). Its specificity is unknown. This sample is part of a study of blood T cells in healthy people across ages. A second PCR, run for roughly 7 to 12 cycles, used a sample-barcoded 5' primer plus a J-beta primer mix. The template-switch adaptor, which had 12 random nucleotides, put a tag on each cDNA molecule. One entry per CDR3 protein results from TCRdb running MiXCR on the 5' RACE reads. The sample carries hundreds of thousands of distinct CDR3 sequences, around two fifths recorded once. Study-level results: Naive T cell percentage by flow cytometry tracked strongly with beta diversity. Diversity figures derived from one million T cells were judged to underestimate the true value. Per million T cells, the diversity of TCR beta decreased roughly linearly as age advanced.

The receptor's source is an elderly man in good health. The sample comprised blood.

DNA of the CDR3: TGTGCCAGCAGCGCGACTAGCCTCAATGAGCAGTTCTTC. As protein: CASSATSLNEQFF. The genes are TRBV7-2 and TRBJ2-1; 7 nucleotides match TRBD2. V lost 5 bases, J lost 6 bases, and 4 bases stayed unmatched. The CDR3 loop spans 13 amino acids. Per germline, CDR1 SGHTA and CDR2 FQGNSA.